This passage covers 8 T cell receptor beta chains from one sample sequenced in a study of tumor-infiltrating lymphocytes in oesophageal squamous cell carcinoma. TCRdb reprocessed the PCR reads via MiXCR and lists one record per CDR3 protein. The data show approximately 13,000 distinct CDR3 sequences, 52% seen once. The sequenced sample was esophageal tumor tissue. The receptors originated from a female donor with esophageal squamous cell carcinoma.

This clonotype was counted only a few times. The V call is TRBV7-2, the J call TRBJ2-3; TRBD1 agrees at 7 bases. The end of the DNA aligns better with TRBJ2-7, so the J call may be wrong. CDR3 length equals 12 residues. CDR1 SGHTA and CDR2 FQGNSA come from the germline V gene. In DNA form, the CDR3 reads TGTGCCAGCAGCTCGACAGGGTACGAGCAGTACTTC. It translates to CASSSTGYEQYF.

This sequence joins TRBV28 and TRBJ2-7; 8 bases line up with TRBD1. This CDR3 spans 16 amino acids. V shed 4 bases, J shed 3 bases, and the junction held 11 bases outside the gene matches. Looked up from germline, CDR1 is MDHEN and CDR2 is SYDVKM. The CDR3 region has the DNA TGTGCCAGCAGTTCTTTAGCCGGGACAGGTGGCTACGAGCAGTACTTC. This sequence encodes CASSSLAGTGGYEQYF.

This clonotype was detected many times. The CDR3 DNA reads as TGTGCCAGTAGTATACCAAACAGGGGGCAGGAGACCCAGTACTTC. Its protein product is CASSIPNRGQETQYF. The V gene is TRBV19, the J gene TRBJ2-4; 9 nucleotides agree with TRBD1. The J call may be in error: the DNA end matches TRBJ2-5 better. Germline loops: CDR1 LNHDA, CDR2 SQIVND (reference sequence). The CDR3 runs to 15 residues.

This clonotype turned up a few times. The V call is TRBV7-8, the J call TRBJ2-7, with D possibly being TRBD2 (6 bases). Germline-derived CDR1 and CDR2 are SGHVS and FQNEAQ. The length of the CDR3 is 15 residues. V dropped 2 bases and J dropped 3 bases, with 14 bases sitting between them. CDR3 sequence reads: CASSLSRRGGYEQYF. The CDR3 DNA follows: TGTGCCAGCAGCTTAAGTCGGAGGGGTGGCTACGAGCAGTACTTC.

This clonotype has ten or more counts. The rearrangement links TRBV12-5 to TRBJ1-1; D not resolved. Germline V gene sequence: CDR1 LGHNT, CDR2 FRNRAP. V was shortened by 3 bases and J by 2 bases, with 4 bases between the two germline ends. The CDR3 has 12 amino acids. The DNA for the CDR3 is TGTGCTAGTGGTTTTGGTAACACTGAAGCTTTCTTT. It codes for CASGFGNTEAFF.

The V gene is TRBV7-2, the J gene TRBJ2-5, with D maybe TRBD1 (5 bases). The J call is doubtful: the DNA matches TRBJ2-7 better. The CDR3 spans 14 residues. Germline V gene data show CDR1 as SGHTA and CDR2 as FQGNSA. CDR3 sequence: CASSPDSTGYEQYF. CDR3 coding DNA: TGTGCCAGCAGTCCTGACTCCACAGGCTACGAGCAGTACTTC.

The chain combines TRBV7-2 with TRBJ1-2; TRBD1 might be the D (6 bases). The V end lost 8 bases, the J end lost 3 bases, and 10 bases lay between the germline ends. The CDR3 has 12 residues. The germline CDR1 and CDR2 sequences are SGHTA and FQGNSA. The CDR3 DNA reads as TGTGCCAGCGCGGACAGCCACTATGGCTACACCTTC. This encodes CASADSHYGYTF. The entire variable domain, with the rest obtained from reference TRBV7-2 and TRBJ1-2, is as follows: GAGVSQSPSNKVTEKGKDVELRCDPISGHTALYWYRQSLGQGLEFLIYFQGNSAPDKSGLPSDRFSAERTGGSVSTLTIQRTQQEDSAVYLCASADSHYGYTFGSGTRLTVV.

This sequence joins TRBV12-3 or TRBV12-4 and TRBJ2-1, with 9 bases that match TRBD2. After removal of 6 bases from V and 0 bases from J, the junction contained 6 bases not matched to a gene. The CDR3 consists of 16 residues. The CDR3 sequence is CASSRLAGDSYNEQFF. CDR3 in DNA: TGTGCCAGCAGCCGCTTAGCGGGAGACTCCTACAATGAGCAGTTCTTC.